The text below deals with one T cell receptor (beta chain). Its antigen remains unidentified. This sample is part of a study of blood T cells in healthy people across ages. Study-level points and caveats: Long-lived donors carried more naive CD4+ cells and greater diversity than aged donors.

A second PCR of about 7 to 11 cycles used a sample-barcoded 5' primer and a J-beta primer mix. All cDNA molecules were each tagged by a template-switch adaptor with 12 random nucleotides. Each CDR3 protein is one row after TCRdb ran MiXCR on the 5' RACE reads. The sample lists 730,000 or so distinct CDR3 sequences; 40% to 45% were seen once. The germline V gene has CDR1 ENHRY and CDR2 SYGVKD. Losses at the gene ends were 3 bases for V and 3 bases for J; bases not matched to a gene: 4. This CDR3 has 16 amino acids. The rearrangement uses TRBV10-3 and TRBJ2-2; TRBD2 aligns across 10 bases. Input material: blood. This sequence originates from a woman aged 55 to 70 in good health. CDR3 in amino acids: CAISDRLAGDTGELFF. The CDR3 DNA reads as TGTGCCATCAGTGACAGGCTAGCGGGAGACACCGGGGAGCTGTTTTTT.